The rows below give T cell receptor beta chains drawn from one sample of a study of cytomegalovirus exposure and HLA in healthy donors. The repertoire was sequenced with immunoSEQ multiplex PCR; TCRdb's copy has only in-frame clones and lacks some. Of 35,000 to 40,000 clones listed, over 70% are singletons. Sequenced: PBMCs. The receptors stem from a man younger than 40 in good health and CMV-seronegative. CDR3s include the opening cysteine and the closing phenylalanine or tryptophan. The D gene is left open where the match is weak. For some rows the clone size is stated as once, few or many, or as a class when expanded; others skip it.

NA TRBJ2-7 TRBV6-1 TRBD1 CASSVEGAFREQYF TGTGCCAGCAGTGTTGAGGGGGCCTTCCGGGAGCAGTACTTC
NA TRBJ2-4 TRBV7-6 NA CASSFLYRVGQGIPKNIQYF TGTGCCAGCAGCTTTCTGTATAGGGTTGGGCAGGGGATTCCCAAAAACATTCAGTACTTC
NA TRBJ2-1 TRBV5-1 TRBD2 CASAAGTSYYHEQFF TGCGCCTCAGCAGCGGGGACTAGTTATTATCATGAGCAGTTCTTC
NA TRBJ2-5 TRBV5-6 TRBD1 CASSRDRGETQYF TGTGCCAGCAGCCGGGACAGGGGAGAGACCCAGTACTTC
once TRBJ2-3 TRBV28 TRBD2 CASSRLAATQYF TGTGCCAGCAGCCGGCTAGCGGCTACGCAGTATTTT
NA TRBJ2-3 TRBV4-1 TRBD2 CASSQDPGGFADTQYF TGCGCCAGCAGCCAAGATCCGGGAGGGTTTGCAGATACGCAGTATTTT
NA TRBJ1-2 TRBV4-1 NA CASSQEGRYGYTF TGCGCCAGCAGCCAAGAGGGGCGCTATGGCTACACCTTC
NA TRBJ2-7 TRBV23-1 NA CASSPWDKSYEQYF TGCGCCAGCAGTCCCTGGGACAAGTCCTACGAGCAGTACTTC
NA TRBJ2-3 TRBV28 TRBD1 CASRAGGFGTDTQYF TGTGCCAGCAGAGCAGGGGGCTTTGGCACAGATACGCAGTATTTT
NA TRBJ2-7 TRBV19 TRBD1 CASADRGLGEQYF TGTGCCAGTGCGGACAGGGGGCTAGGGGAGCAGTACTTC
NA TRBJ1-4 TRBV23-1 NA CASSQSCGRGPTNEKLFF TGCGCCAGCAGTCAATCATGCGGCAGGGGACCAACTAATGAAAAACTGTTTTTT
NA TRBJ1-2 TRBV6-5 NA CASVRAGGDYGYTF TGTGCCAGCGTACGCGCGGGAGGGGACTATGGCTACACCTTC
NA TRBJ2-7 TRBV5-1 TRBD1 CASSLTLGQGTQGQYF TGCGCCAGCAGCCTCACGTTAGGACAGGGAACTCAGGGGCAGTACTTC
NA TRBJ2-2 TRBV15 NA CATSRRWTTNTGELFF TGTGCCACCAGCAGGCGTTGGACAACGAACACCGGGGAGCTGTTTTTT
NA TRBJ1-4 TRBV14 TRBD1 CASSPRTGGDEKLFF TGTGCCAGCAGCCCCCGGACAGGGGGGGATGAAAAACTGTTTTTT
few TRBJ1-4 TRBV7-9 NA CASSLVGRAEKLFF TGTGCCAGCAGCTTAGTAGGCAGGGCTGAAAAACTGTTTTTT
few TRBJ2-1 TRBV5-6 NA CASSLPGFEQFF TGTGCCAGCAGCTTGCCAGGGTTTGAGCAGTTCTTC
NA TRBJ1-2 TRBV7-9 NA CASSPGSNYGYTF TGTGCCAGCAGCCCGGGTTCGAACTATGGCTACACCTTC
NA TRBJ1-5 TRBV10-2 NA CASSEAPALGNQPQHF TGCGCCAGCAGTGAGGCGCCTGCCCTGGGCAATCAGCCCCAGCATTTT
NA TRBJ2-4 TRBV27 NA CASSFLSGLAKNIQYF TGTGCCAGCAGTTTTCTGTCGGGTCTAGCCAAAAACATTCAGTACTTC
once TRBJ2-1 TRBV20-1 NA CSASARGEQFF TGCAGTGCTAGTGCGCGGGGTGAGCAGTTCTTC
once TRBJ2-2 TRBV5-4 TRBD2 CASSNRVLAGAPRNTGELFF TGTGCCAGCAGCAACCGCGTATTAGCGGGGGCCCCACGCAACACCGGGGAGCTGTTTTTT
once TRBJ1-2 TRBV7-8 NA CASSFEQGITGGYTF TGTGCCAGCAGCTTCGAACAGGGAATAACGGGCGGCTACACCTTC
NA TRBJ1-4 TRBV18 NA CASSSGATNEKLFF TGTGCCAGCTCATCGGGAGCAACTAATGAAAAACTGTTTTTT
NA TRBJ1-3 TRBV28 TRBD1 CASSFDRANTIYF TGTGCCAGCAGTTTCGACAGGGCAAACACCATATATTTT
once TRBJ2-1 TRBV19 TRBD2 CASPSGAFGNEQFF TGTGCCAGTCCTAGCGGGGCTTTTGGTAATGAGCAGTTCTTC
NA TRBJ2-1 TRBV13 TRBD1 CASSLQGGWNEQFF TGTGCCAGCAGCCTACAGGGGGGCTGGAATGAGCAGTTCTTC
NA TRBJ2-7 TRBV6-5 TRBD2 CASSRPPSGGREQYF TGTGCCAGCAGCCGCCCTCCCTCCGGCGGGAGGGAGCAGTACTTC
NA TRBJ1-4 TRBV4-2 NA CASSQGGGRLELNEKLFF TGTGCCAGCAGCCAAGGGGGGGGCAGACTTGAACTAAATGAAAAACTGTTTTTT